The next 16 T cell receptor beta chains were all read from a single sample in a study of T cell responses to AZD1222 COVID-19 vaccine. This table comes from immunoSEQ multiplex PCR, and its TCRdb copy is limited to in-frame clones, with some not included. Here the sample spans approximately 110,000 clones, more than 90% being singletons. Source: peripheral blood, taken on day 0 of AZD1222 vaccination. The receptors derive from an adult in good health.

This chain connects TRBV11-2 to TRBJ2-3; D uncertain. The germline gives CDR1 SGHAT, CDR2 FQNNGV. The CDR3 has 12 residues. V was shortened by 1 base and J by 6 bases, with 5 bases between the two germline ends. CDR3 nucleotide sequence: TGTGCCAGCAGCTTAGTGGCTGATACGCAGTATTTT. This sequence encodes CASSLVADTQYF.

The chain has TRBV28 and TRBJ2-1, with 7 nucleotides matching TRBD2. V was clipped by 6 bases and J by 3 bases; unmatched bases: 8. This CDR3 has 15 residues. Germline CDR1 MDHEN, CDR2 SYDVKM. The CDR3: CASSTSARYYNEQFF. The CDR3 DNA reads as TGTGCCAGCAGCACTAGCGCGCGATACTACAATGAGCAGTTCTTC.

The V and J genes are TRBV3-1 (or the pseudogene TRBV3-2) and TRBJ2-7; 10 bases line up with TRBD1. The germline V gene encodes CDR1 LGHDT and CDR2 YNNKEL (reference sequence). The CDR3 loop spans 14 amino acids. V shed 6 bases and J 3 bases; nucleotides not matched to a gene: 5. CDR3 sequence (DNA): TGTGCCAGCAGTCCCGGGACAGGGGACTACGAGCAGTACTTC. This sequence encodes CASSPGTGDYEQYF.

The chain employs TRBV7-9 and TRBJ1-5; no clear D gene. The CDR3 has 15 amino acids. The V end was cut by 4 bases, the J end by 0 bases, with 10 bases between. Germline CDR1 and CDR2: SEHNR and FQNEAQ (reference sequence). The CDR3 DNA follows: TGTGCCAGCAGCTCGGGCCACTATAGCAATCAGCCCCAGCATTTT. Its translation is CASSSGHYSNQPQHF.

The chain employs TRBV6-2 or TRBV6-3 and TRBJ1-1; TRBD1 agrees at 8 bases. Germline lookup yields CDR1 MNHEY and CDR2 SVGEGT. Trimming took 2 bases from V and 8 from J; bases not matched to a gene: 7. CDR3 length: 14 amino acids. This chain's CDR3 is CASSYDRGGPEAFF. DNA for the CDR3: TGTGCCAGCAGTTACGACAGGGGCGGACCGGAAGCTTTCTTT.

The rearrangement links TRBV6-2 or TRBV6-3 to TRBJ2-1; the D is unclear. The CDR3 is made up of 15 amino acids. CDR1 and CDR2 from the germline V gene are MNHEY and SVGEGT. Deletions cut 2 bases from V and 5 bases from J, with 13 bases between. CDR3 amino acids: CASSYVGRNDNEQFF. The CDR3 DNA reads TGTGCCAGCAGTTACGTAGGACGGAACGACAATGAGCAGTTCTTC.

This chain joins TRBV21-1 and TRBJ2-5. TRBV21-1 is a pseudogene segment. The CDR3 is 14 amino acids. The CDR3 DNA is TGTGCCAGCAGCAAAAGGGCAGGACAAGAGACCCAGTACTTC. This sequence encodes CASSKRAGQETQYF.

The rearrangement uses TRBV10-3 and TRBJ1-4; D is possibly TRBD1 (6 bases). V lost 6 bases and J 8 bases, leaving 13 bases between the germline ends. The germline CDR1 and CDR2 sequences are ENHRY and SYGVKD. The CDR3 spans 13 residues. In DNA form, the CDR3 reads TGTGCCATCAGGTCCGCAGGGGAGGAAAAACTGTTTTTT. It specifies CAIRSAGEEKLFF.

This chain connects TRBV24-1 to TRBJ2-3, with 8 nucleotides matching TRBD1. Germline V lookup: CDR1 KGHDR, CDR2 SFDVKD. V shed 4 bases, J shed 6 bases, and the junction held 8 bases outside the gene matches. The CDR3 covers 15 residues. CDR3 loop: CATSDRTGRRDTQYF. The CDR3 DNA reads TGTGCCACCAGTGACCGGACAGGGCGGAGGGATACGCAGTATTTT.

V gene TRBV6-2 or TRBV6-3 combines with J gene TRBJ1-5; no reliable D call. The V and J ends lost 6 bases and 3 bases respectively, with 12 bases between them. CDR3 length: 14 amino acids. Germline V lookup: CDR1 MNHEY, CDR2 SVGEGT. The CDR3 reads CASRPGVTNQPQHF. The CDR3 DNA sequence: TGTGCCAGCAGGCCTGGGGTAACCAATCAGCCCCAGCATTTT.

The CDR3 reads CASSQGDSGSRGGYTF. The CDR3 DNA reads TGTGCCAGCAGCCAAGGGGACAGCGGATCCCGAGGAGGCTACACCTTC. This chain connects TRBV3-1 (or the pseudogene TRBV3-2) to TRBJ1-2; 7 nucleotides agree with TRBD1. The CDR3 loop spans 16 amino acids. Trimming removed 1 base from V and 8 bases from J; junction bases left unmatched: 13. Per the germline V gene, CDR1 is LGHDT and CDR2 is YNNKEL (reference sequence).

The rearrangement uses TRBV5-6 and TRBJ1-2, with 12 bases identical to TRBD1. The CDR3 length is 14 residues. With 5 bases clipped from V and 8 bases from J, the junction kept 7 bases outside the gene matches. Germline V gene data show CDR1 as SGHDT and CDR2 as YYEEEE. Here the CDR3 reads CASRGTGGYGGYTF. Written as DNA, the CDR3 is TGTGCCAGCAGAGGGACAGGGGGCTATGGAGGCTACACCTTC.

This clone came up once. The gene calls are TRBV7-2 and TRBJ2-3, with a weak D call TRBD2 (7 bases). The CDR3 has 12 amino acids. Germline loops: CDR1 SGHTA, CDR2 FQGNSA. Deletions cut 2 bases from V and 14 bases from J, with 14 bases between. Written as DNA, the CDR3 is TGTGCCAGCAGCTTACTAGAGGGGGGGTGGTATTTT. This encodes CASSLLEGGWYF.

The chain has TRBV24-1 and TRBJ2-1; D is uncertain. The germline V gene has CDR1 KGHDR and CDR2 SFDVKD. The CDR3 is 16 residues long. V was shortened by 2 bases and J by 4 bases, with 14 bases between the two germline ends. For the CDR3, the DNA is TGTGCCACCAGTGATTCCTTGGAGCACCATTACAATGAGCAGTTCTTC. This gives the protein CATSDSLEHHYNEQFF.

The chain employs TRBV6-2 or TRBV6-3 and TRBJ1-5, with D uncertain. V gave up 0 bases and J gave up 6 bases, with 9 bases separating them. Germline V gives CDR1 MNHEY, CDR2 SVGEGT. This CDR3 has 14 amino acids. The CDR3 is CASSYSGGVQPQHF. CDR3 bases: TGTGCCAGCAGTTACTCGGGTGGGGTTCAGCCCCAGCATTTT.

The chain carries TRBV5-1 and TRBJ1-4, with D perhaps matching TRBD1 (5 bases). Germline V gives CDR1 SGHRS, CDR2 YFSETQ. This CDR3 contains 14 residues. Trimming removed 0 bases at V and 8 bases at J, with 11 bases between. Here the CDR3 reads CASSLALKGEKLFF. The CDR3 DNA reads TGCGCCAGCAGCTTGGCCTTGAAGGGGGAAAAACTGTTTTTT.